The 14 T cell receptor beta chains reported below all come from one sample, sequenced in a study of T cell repertoires in cytomegalovirus infection. Each CDR3 protein gets one entry after TCRdb re-called the reads with MiXCR. The sample includes under 300,000 distinct CDR3 sequences, about 20% of them seen just once. What these receptors recognize is not known. This sample comprised cultured PBMCs, obtained from culture after CMV antigen stimulation. These receptors originate from a human donor in good health (CMV status not recorded). Some clones in this sample may be carry-over from other donors' samples.

The gene calls are TRBV12-3 or TRBV12-4 and TRBJ2-7, with a tentative D call TRBD2 (6 bases). Trimming took off 0 bases at V and 5 bases at J, with 11 bases between the two ends. CDR3 size: 14 residues. The CDR3 region is CASSLALWGDEQYF. For the CDR3, the DNA is TGTGCCAGCAGTTTAGCGCTGTGGGGGGACGAGCAGTACTTC.

This chain joins TRBV6-2 or TRBV6-3 and TRBJ2-7; 8 bases fit TRBD2. V lost 5 bases and J lost 0; bases outside the gene matches: 6. The CDR3 has 15 residues. Germline values: CDR1 MNHEY, CDR2 SVGEGT. CDR3 DNA sequence: TGTGCCAGCAGTGACCCGGGACTAGGCTCCTACGAGCAGTACGTC. Amino acid sequence: CASSDPGLGSYEQYV.

This clonotype was picked up many times. V is TRBV6-1 and J is TRBJ2-1, with D hard to call. CDR1 and CDR2 (germline): MNHNS, SASEGT. The V end lost 7 bases, the J end lost 0 bases, and 13 bases lay between the germline ends. CDR3 length: 15 amino acids. DNA of the CDR3: TGTGCCAGCACCTCAATGGGAAGCTCCTACAATGAGCAGTTCTTC. Its translation is CASTSMGSSYNEQFF.

The gene calls are TRBV27 and TRBJ2-7, with D tentatively TRBD1 or TRBD2 (5 bases each). V was shortened by 2 bases and J by 6 bases, with 11 bases between the two germline ends. Germline CDR1 MNHEY, CDR2 SMNVEV (reference sequence). This CDR3 has 13 amino acids. The CDR3 region is CASSLGGQSEQYF. The DNA for the CDR3 is TGTGCCAGCAGTTTAGGAGGACAATCCGAGCAGTACTTC.

A few counts support this clonotype. V is TRBV12-3 or TRBV12-4 and J is TRBJ2-7; a possible D gene is TRBD1 (5 bases). V gave up 3 bases and J gave up 3 bases, with 12 bases separating them. The CDR3 is made up of 14 amino acids. CDR3 loop: CASSLQGAIYEQYF. DNA of the CDR3: TGTGCCAGCAGTTTGCAGGGTGCCATCTACGAGCAGTACTTC.

This clonotype came up once. CDR3 nucleotide sequence: TGCAGCGTGGACTCCGGGACAGGGAACACCGGGGAGCTGTTTTTT. It codes for CSVDSGTGNTGELFF. The chain combines TRBV29-1 with TRBJ2-2; TRBD1 matches at 8 bases. J gave up 1 base and V 6 bases, and 7 bases lay outside the gene matches. Germline CDR1 and CDR2: SQVTM and ANQGSEA. The CDR3 loop spans 15 amino acids.

This clonotype came up a few times. V is TRBV10-3 and J is TRBJ2-1; TRBD2 aligns across 10 bases. Trimming at V came to 2 bases and at J to 2 bases, leaving 0 bases not matched to a gene. This CDR3 is built from 15 residues. The germline V gene has CDR1 ENHRY and CDR2 SYGVKD. The CDR3: CAISEGLAAYNEQFF. The CDR3 DNA sequence: TGTGCCATCAGTGAGGGACTAGCGGCCTACAATGAGCAGTTCTTC.

This clonotype was detected only a few times. The chain links TRBV11-2 to TRBJ1-1, with no clear D. This CDR3 region has 14 residues. V gave up 0 bases and J gave up 7 bases, with 12 bases separating them. Germline CDR1 and CDR2: SGHAT and FQNNGV. The CDR3 is CASSLDLSHVEAFF. CDR3 DNA: TGTGCCAGCAGCTTAGACCTCTCGCACGTTGAAGCTTTCTTT. Filled out from reference TRBV11-2 and TRBJ1-1, the complete variable domain reads EAGVAQSPRYKIIEKRQSVAFWCNPISGHATLYWYQQILGQGPKLLIQFQNNGVVDDSQLPKDRFSAERLKGVDSTLKIQPAKLEDSAVYLCASSLDLSHVEAFFGQGTRLTVV.

The V and J genes are TRBV6-8 and TRBJ2-3; no clear D. This CDR3 contains 14 residues. Germline V lookup: CDR1 MNHGY, CDR2 SAAAGT. V gave up 4 bases and J gave up 0 bases, with 8 bases separating them. In DNA, the CDR3 is TGTGCCAGCAGTTGGAGCTTGAGCACAGATACGCAGTATTTT. Residues: CASSWSLSTDTQYF.

This clonotype occurred a few times. The rearrangement joins TRBV7-2 to TRBJ1-1; D gene ambiguous. Germline V CDR1 and CDR2: SGHTA, FQGNSA. V lost 1 base to trimming and J lost 7 bases, with 10 bases between them. The CDR3 has 13 amino acids. For the CDR3, the DNA is TGTGCCAGCAGCTTAGGACCGCACGGTGAAGCTTTCTTT. Protein sequence: CASSLGPHGEAFF.

This clonotype has a count of ten or more. The rearrangement joins TRBV7-2 to TRBJ2-3; tentative D call: TRBD2 (6 bases). Trimming stripped 1 base from V and 2 bases from J, with 10 bases between. This CDR3 has 15 amino acids. Per the germline V gene, CDR1 is SGHTA and CDR2 is FQGNSA. The CDR3 sequence: CASSLDAGNTDTQYF. The CDR3 DNA reads as TGTGCCAGCAGCTTAGATGCGGGAAACACAGATACGCAGTATTTT. The variable domain in full, completed from reference TRBV7-2 and TRBJ2-3, reads GAGVSQSPSNKVTEKGKDVELRCDPISGHTALYWYRQSLGQGLEFLIYFQGNSAPDKSGLPSDRFSAERTGGSVSTLTIQRTQQEDSAVYLCASSLDAGNTDTQYFGPGTRLTVL.

This clonotype was detected ten times or more. This chain connects TRBV11-1 to TRBJ1-1; 7 bases are shared with TRBD1. V was clipped by 5 bases and J by 1 base; unmatched bases: 4. Germline CDR1 and CDR2: SGHAT and FQDESV (reference sequence). The length of the CDR3 is 14 residues. The CDR3 DNA reads TGTGCCAGCAGCCCGTGGACAGGGAACACTGAAGCTTTCTTT. Protein product: CASSPWTGNTEAFF.

The CDR3 coding sequence is TGTGCCAGGGCCCCCGGAGGGTACGAGCAGTACTTC. This translates into CARAPGGYEQYF. The rearrangement joins TRBV19 to TRBJ2-7, with D possibly matching TRBD2 (6 bases). CDR3 length: 12 amino acids. The V end lost 9 bases, the J end lost 4 bases, and 13 bases lay between the germline ends. From germline, CDR1 is LNHDA and CDR2 SQIVND (reference sequence).

The rearrangement uses TRBV4-3 and TRBJ1-1; D unclear. The germline CDR1 and CDR2 sequences are LGHNA and YSLEER. CDR3 length: 19 residues. V lost 3 bases, J lost 5 bases, and 28 bases lay in between. The CDR3 loop is CASSQCHATYCMGGTEAFF. The CDR3 DNA reads TGCGCCAGCAGCCAGTGCCACGCGACATACTGCATGGGAGGAACTGAAGCTTTCTTT.